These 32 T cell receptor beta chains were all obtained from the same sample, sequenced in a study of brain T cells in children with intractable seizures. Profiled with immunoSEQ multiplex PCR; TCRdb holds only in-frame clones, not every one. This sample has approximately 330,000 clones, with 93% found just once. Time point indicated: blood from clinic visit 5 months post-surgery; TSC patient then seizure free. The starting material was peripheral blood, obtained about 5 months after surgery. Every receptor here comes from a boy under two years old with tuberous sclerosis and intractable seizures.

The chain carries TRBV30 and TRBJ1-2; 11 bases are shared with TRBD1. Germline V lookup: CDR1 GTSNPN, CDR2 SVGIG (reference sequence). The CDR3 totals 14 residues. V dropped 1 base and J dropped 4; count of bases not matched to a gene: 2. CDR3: CAWSAGTGGYGYTF. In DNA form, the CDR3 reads TGTGCCTGGAGTGCCGGGACAGGGGGCTATGGCTACACCTTC.

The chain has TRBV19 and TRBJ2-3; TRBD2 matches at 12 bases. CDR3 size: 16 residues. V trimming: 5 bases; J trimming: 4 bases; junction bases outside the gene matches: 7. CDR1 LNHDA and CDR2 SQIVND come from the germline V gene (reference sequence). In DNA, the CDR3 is TGTGCCAGTAGTCTCACTAGCGGGGGGCCGCCAGATACGCAGTATTTT. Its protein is CASSLTSGGPPDTQYF. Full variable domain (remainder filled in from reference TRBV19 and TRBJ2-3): DGGITQSPKYLFRKEGQNVTLSCEQNLNHDAMYWYRQDPGQGLRLIYYSQIVNDFQKGDIAEGYSVSREKKESFPLTVTSAQKNPTAFYLCASSLTSGGPPDTQYFGPGTRLTVL.

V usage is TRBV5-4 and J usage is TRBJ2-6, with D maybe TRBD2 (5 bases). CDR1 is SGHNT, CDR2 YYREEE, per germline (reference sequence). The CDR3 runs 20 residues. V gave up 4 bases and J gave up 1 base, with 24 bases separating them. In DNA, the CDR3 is TGTGCCAGCAGCAACCTGCACCTAGGGCCTCGCGGGTCTGGGGCCAACGTCCTGACTTTC. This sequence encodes CASSNLHLGPRGSGANVLTF.

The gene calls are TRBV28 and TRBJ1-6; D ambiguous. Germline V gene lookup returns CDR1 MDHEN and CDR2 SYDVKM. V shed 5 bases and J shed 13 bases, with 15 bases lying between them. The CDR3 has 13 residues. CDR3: CASSLDPGTPLHF. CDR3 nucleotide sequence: TGTGCCAGCAGTCTTGATCCTGGAACCCCCCTCCACTTT.

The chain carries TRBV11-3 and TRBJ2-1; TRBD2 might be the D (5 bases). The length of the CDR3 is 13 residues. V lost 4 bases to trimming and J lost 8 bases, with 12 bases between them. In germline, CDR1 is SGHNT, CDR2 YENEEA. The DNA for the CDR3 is TGTGCCAGCAGCTCCGAACTAGTCCATGAGCAGTTCTTC. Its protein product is CASSSELVHEQFF.

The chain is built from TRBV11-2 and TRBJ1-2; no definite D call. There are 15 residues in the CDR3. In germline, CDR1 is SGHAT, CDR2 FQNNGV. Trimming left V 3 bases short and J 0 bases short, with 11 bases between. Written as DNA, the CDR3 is TGTGCCAGCAGCTTTATCGCGGGCACTAACTATGGCTACACCTTC. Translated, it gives CASSFIAGTNYGYTF. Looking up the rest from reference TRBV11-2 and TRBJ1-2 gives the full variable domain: EAGVAQSPRYKIIEKRQSVAFWCNPISGHATLYWYQQILGQGPKLLIQFQNNGVVDDSQLPKDRFSAERLKGVDSTLKIQPAKLEDSAVYLCASSFIAGTNYGYTFGSGTRLTVV.

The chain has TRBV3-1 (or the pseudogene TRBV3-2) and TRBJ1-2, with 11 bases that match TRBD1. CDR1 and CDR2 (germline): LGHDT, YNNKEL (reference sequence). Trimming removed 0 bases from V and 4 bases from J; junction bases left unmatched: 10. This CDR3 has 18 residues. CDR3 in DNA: TGTGCCAGCAGCCAAGAACTCCCCTGGACAGGGGGCGGCTATGGCTACACCTTC. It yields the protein CASSQELPWTGGGYGYTF.

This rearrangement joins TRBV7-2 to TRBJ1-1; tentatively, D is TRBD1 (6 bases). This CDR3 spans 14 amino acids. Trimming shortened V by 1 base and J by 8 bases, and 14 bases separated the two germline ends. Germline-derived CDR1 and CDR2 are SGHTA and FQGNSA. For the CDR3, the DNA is TGTGCCAGCAGCTTAGGGTTTGGGGGGGCCGAAGCTTTCTTT. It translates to CASSLGFGGAEAFF.

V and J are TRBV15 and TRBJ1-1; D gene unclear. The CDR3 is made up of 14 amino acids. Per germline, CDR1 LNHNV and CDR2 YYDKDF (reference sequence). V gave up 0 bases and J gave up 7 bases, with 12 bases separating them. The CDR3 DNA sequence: TGTGCCACCAGCAGAGATCGCGGGCCTCTTGAAGCTTTCTTT. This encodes CATSRDRGPLEAFF.

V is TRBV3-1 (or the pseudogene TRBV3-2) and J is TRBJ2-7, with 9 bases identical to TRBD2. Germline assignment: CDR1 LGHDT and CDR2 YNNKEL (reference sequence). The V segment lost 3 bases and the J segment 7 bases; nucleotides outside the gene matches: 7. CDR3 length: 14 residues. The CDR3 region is CASSQAGGPGEQYF. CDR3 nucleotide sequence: TGTGCCAGCAGCCAGGCGGGAGGGCCAGGGGAGCAGTACTTC.

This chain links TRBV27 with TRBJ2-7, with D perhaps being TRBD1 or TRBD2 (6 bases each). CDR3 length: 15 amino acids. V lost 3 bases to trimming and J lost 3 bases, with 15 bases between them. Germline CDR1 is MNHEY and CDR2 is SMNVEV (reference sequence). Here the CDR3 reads CASSLVGGTYYEQYF. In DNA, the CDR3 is TGTGCCAGCAGTTTGGTCGGGGGCACCTACTACGAGCAGTACTTC.

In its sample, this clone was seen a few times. The CDR3 here is CASSQVRGTGYLYATEAFF. The CDR3 coding sequence is TGTGCCAGCAGCCAAGTTAGGGGGACAGGGTATTTGTATGCCACTGAAGCTTTCTTT. This rearrangement joins TRBV3-1 (or the pseudogene TRBV3-2) to TRBJ1-1, with TRBD1 identical over 9 bases. The CDR3 has 19 residues. CDR1 is LGHDT, CDR2 YNNKEL, per germline (reference sequence). V gave up 1 base and J gave up 4 bases; unmatched junction bases: 16.

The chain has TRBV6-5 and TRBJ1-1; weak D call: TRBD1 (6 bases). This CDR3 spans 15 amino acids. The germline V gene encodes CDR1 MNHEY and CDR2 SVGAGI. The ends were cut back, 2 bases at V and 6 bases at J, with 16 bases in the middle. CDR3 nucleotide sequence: TGTGCCAGCAGTTACCGTGGTAGGGGGGTGCCTGAAGCTTTCTTT. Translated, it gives CASSYRGRGVPEAFF.

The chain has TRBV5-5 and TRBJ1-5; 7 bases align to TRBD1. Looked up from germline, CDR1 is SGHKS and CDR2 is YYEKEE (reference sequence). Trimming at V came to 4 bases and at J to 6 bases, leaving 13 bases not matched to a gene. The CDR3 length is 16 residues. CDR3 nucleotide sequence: TGTGCCAGCAGCGGGACGGTAGACAGGGACGGTCAGCCCCAGCATTTT. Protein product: CASSGTVDRDGQPQHF.

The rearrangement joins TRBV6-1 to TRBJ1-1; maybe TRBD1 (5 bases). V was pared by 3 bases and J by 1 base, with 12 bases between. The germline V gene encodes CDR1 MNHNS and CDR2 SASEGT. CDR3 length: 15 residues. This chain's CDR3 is CASSDWGGSNTEAFF. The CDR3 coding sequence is TGTGCCAGCAGTGATTGGGGGGGGTCGAACACTGAAGCTTTCTTT.

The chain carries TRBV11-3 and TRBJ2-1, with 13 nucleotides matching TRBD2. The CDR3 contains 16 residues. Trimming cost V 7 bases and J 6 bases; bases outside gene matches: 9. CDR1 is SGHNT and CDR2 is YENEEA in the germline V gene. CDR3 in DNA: TGTGCCAGCAACGAACTCGGACTAGCGGGAGCCAATGAGCAGTTCTTC. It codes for CASNELGLAGANEQFF.

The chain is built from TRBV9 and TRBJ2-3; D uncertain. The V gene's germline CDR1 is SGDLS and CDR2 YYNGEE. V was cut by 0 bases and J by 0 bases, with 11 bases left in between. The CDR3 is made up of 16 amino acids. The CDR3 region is CASSVESISSTDTQYF. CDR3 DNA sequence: TGTGCCAGCAGCGTAGAGTCGATATCTAGCACAGATACGCAGTATTTT.

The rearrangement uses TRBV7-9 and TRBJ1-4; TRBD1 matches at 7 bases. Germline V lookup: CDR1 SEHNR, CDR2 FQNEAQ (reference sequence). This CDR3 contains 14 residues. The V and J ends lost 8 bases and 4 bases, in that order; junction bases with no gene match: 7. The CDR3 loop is CASHQGQSNEKLFF. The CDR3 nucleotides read TGTGCCAGCCATCAGGGACAGAGTAATGAAAAACTGTTTTTT.

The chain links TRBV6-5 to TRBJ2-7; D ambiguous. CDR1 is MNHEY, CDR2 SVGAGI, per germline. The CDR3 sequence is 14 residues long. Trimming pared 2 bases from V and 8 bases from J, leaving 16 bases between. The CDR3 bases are TGTGCCAGCAGTTACAGCCAGTCTTTCCACCAGCAGTACTTC. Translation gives CASSYSQSFHQQYF.

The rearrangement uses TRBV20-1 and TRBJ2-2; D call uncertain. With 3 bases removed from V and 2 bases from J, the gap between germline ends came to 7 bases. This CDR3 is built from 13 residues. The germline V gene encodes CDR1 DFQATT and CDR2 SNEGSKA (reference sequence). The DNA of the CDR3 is TGCAGTGCTAGTGGTAGAAACACCGGGGAGCTGTTTTTT. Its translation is CSASGRNTGELFF.

The CDR3, as DNA: TGCGCCAGCAGCCGGATCCAGGAGAGCTCCTACGAGCAGTACTTC. It is translated as CASSRIQESSYEQYF. V gene TRBV4-1 combines with J gene TRBJ2-7, with D hard to call. CDR1 is MGHRA, CDR2 YSYEKL, per germline. The CDR3 is made up of 15 amino acids. V gave up 4 bases and J gave up 0 bases, with 13 bases separating them.

The CDR3 DNA reads TGTGCCACCAGCAGAGATAAGCCGAACACTGAAGCTTTCTTT. Translating it yields CATSRDKPNTEAFF. The chain is built from TRBV15 and TRBJ1-1; D is ambiguous. This CDR3 has 14 amino acids. The V gene lost 0 bases and the J gene lost 1 base, with 6 bases spanning the gap. Germline assignment: CDR1 LNHNV and CDR2 YYDKDF (reference sequence).

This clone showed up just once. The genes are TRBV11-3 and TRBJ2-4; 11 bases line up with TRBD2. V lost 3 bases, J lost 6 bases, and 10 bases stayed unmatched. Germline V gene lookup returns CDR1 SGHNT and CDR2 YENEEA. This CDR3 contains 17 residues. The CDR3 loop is CASSLSSGRARGNIQYF. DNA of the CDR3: TGTGCCAGCAGCTTGAGTAGCGGGAGGGCCCGGGGAAACATTCAGTACTTC. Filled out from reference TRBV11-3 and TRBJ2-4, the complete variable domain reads EAGVVQSPRYKIIEKKQPVAFWCNPISGHNTLYWYLQNLGQGPELLIRYENEEAVDDSQLPKDRFSAERLKGVDSTLKIQPAELGDSAVYLCASSLSSGRARGNIQYFGAGTRLSVL.

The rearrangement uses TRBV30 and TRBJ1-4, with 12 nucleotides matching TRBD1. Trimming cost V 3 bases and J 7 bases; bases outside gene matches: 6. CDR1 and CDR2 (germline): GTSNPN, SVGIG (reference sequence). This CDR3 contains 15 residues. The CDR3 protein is CAWSPGQGAGEKLFF. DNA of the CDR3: TGTGCCTGGAGCCCGGGACAGGGGGCTGGTGAAAAACTGTTTTTT.

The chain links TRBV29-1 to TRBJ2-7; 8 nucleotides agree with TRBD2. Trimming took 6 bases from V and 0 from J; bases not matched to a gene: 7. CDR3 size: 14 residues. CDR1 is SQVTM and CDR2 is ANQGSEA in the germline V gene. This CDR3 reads CSVAGGRSSYEQYF. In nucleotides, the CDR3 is TGCAGCGTCGCTGGCGGGAGGAGCTCCTACGAGCAGTACTTC.

The CDR3 region has the DNA TGCGCCAGCAGCCCCGGGGACAGCGGTAACACCGGGGAGCTGTTTTTT. Translating it yields CASSPGDSGNTGELFF. The chain employs TRBV4-1 and TRBJ2-2; 7 bases are a match to TRBD1. The CDR3 length is 16 residues. J was trimmed by 2 bases and V by 4 bases; bases with no gene match: 7. The germline gives CDR1 MGHRA, CDR2 YSYEKL.

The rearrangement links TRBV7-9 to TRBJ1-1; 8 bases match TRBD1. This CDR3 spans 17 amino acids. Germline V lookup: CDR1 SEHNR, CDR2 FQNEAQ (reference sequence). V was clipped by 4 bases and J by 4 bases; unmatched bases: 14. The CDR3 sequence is CASSSPWTGKLGTEAFF. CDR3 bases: TGTGCCAGCAGCTCACCTTGGACAGGGAAGCTTGGCACTGAAGCTTTCTTT.

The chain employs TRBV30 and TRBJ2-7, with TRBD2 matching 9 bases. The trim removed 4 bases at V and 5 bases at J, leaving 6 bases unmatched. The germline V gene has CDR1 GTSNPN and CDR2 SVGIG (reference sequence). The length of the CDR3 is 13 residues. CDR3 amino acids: CAWTRGRADEQYF. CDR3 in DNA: TGTGCCTGGACTCGCGGGAGGGCGGACGAGCAGTACTTC. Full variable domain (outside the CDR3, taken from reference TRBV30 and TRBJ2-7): SQTIHQWPATLVQPVGSPLSLECTVEGTSNPNLYWYRQAAGRGLQLLFYSVGIGQISSEVPQNLSASRPQDRQFILSSKKLLLSDSGFYLCAWTRGRADEQYFGPGTRLTVT.

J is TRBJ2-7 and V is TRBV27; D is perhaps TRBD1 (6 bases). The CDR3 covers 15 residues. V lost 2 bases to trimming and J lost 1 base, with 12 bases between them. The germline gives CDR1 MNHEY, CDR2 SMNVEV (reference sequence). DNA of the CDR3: TGTGCCAGCAGTTTAGGGCAGGACAGATCCTACGAGCAGTACTTC. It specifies CASSLGQDRSYEQYF.

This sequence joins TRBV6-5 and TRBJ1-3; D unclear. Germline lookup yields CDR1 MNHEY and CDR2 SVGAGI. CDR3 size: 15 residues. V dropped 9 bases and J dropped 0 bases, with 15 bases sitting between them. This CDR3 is CARKYPTHSGNTIYF. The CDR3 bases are TGTGCCAGGAAGTATCCAACGCACTCTGGAAACACCATATATTTT.

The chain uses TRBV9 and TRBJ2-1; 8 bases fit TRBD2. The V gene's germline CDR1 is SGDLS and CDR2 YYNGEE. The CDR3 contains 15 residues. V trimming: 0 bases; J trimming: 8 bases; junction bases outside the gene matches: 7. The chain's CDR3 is CASSVAGRALDEQFF. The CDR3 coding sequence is TGTGCCAGCAGCGTAGCCGGGAGGGCCCTAGATGAGCAGTTCTTC.

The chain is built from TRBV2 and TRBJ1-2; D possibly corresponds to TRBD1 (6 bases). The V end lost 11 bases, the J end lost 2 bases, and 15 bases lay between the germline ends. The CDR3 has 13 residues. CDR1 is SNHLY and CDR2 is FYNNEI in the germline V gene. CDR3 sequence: CAGKDSRNYGYTF. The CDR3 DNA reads TGTGCCGGCAAGGACAGCCGAAACTATGGCTACACCTTC.